This TCR beta chain was recovered during a study of cytomegalovirus exposure and HLA in healthy donors. Study results and caveats: In a later analysis, productive TCRs from donors in an Asian-associated ancestry cluster reportedly carried fewer N-insertions than the cohort mean. The authors confirmed in vitro that a few CMV-associated chains were specific for CMV antigens.

Of note for this clone: Its target is not known.

Each of the donors was a healthy bone marrow donor. The primer mix had 60 Vbeta and 13 Jbeta primers. Generated by immunoSEQ multiplex PCR, the TCRdb table keeps only in-frame clones and is missing some. The sample includes some 130,000 clones, roughly three quarters of them seen just once. The receptor was derived from a female donor in good health and CMV-seronegative. Sequenced input: PBMCs.

This chain's CDR3 is CASSLQGLGADTQYF. CDR3 coding DNA: TGTGCCAGCAGCCTACAGGGTCTGGGAGCGGATACGCAGTATTTT. The chain employs TRBV14 and TRBJ2-3, with D maybe TRBD1 (6 bases). Germline V CDR1 and CDR2: SGHDN, FVKESK. The CDR3 runs 15 residues. Trimming left V 4 bases short and J 6 bases short, with 17 bases between.